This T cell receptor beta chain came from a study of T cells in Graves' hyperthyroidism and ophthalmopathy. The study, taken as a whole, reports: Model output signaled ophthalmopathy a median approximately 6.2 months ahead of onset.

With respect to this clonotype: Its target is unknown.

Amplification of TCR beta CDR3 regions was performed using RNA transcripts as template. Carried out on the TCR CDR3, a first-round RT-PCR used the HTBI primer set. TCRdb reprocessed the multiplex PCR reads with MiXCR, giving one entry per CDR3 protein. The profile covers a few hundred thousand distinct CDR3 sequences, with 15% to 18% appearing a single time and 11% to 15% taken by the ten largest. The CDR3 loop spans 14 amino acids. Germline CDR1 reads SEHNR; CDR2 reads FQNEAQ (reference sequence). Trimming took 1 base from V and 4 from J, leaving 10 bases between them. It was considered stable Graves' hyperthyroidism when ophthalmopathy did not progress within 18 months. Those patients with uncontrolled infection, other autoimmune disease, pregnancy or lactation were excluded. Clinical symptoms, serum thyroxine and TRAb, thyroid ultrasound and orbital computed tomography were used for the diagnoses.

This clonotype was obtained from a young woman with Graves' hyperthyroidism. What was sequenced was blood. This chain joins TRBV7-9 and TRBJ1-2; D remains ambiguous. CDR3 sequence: CASSLGPGSYGYTF. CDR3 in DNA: TGTGCCAGCAGCTTAGGCCCGGGTTCCTATGGCTACACCTTC.